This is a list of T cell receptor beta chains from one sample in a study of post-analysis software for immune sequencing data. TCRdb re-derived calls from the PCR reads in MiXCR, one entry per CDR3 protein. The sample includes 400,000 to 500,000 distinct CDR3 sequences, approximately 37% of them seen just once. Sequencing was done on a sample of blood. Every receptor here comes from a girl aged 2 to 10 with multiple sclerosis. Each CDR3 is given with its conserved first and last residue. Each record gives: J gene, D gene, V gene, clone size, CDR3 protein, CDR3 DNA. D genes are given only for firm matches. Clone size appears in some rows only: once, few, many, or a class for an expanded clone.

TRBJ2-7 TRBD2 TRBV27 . CASSPTSTSGSSYEQYF TGTGCCAGCAGTCCCACATCGACTAGCGGGAGCTCCTACGAGCAGTACTTC
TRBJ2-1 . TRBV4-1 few CASSQNPQSISDNEQFF TGCGCCAGCAGCCAGAACCCCCAGTCAATTAGCGACAATGAGCAGTTCTTC
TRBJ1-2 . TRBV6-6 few CASSYSPVNYGYTF TGTGCCAGCAGTTACTCGCCAGTGAACTATGGCTACACCTTC
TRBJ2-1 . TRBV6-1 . CASSDWGTRGEQFF TGTGCCAGCAGTGATTGGGGCACCCGGGGCGAGCAGTTCTTC
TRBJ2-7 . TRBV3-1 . CASSPPPALAGKTGSQYF TGTGCCAGCAGCCCTCCGCCGGCGCTAGCGGGCAAGACAGGGTCCCAGTACTTC
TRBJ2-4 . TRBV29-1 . CSARIAKNIQYF TGCAGCGCCAGGATAGCCAAAAACATTCAGTACTTC
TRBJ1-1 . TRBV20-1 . CSARGQLHTEAFF TGCAGTGCTAGAGGACAGCTGCACACTGAAGCTTTCTTT
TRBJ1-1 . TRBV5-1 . CASSFTANTETFF TGCGCCAGCAGCTTTACAGCGAACACTGAAACTTTCTTT
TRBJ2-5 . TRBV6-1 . CASSDRSHQETQYF TGTGCCAGCAGTGATAGGTCTCACCAAGAGACCCAGTACTTC
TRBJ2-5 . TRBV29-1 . CSVGARARETQYF TGCAGCGTTGGTGCGCGGGCGCGAGAGACCCAGTACTTC
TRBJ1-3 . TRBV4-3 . CASSQWAIRTADRRGSGNTIYF TGCGCCAGCAGCCAATGGGCAATTCGGACAGCAGATCGCCGGGGGTCTGGAAACACCATATATTTT